The entry that follows covers one T cell receptor (beta chain) sequence. This specimen belongs to a study of blood T cell repertoires in COVID-19. Recruited during active infection, patients (from Seattle) were subsequently followed longitudinally. TCRdb's table, derived via immunoSEQ multiplex PCR, lists solely in-frame clones and lacks some. This table has 97,000 or so clones, around 87% appearing once. Losses at the gene ends were 8 bases for V and 0 bases for J; bases not matched to a gene: 2. The CDR3 consists of 13 residues. Germline V gene data show CDR1 as MNHEY and CDR2 as SVGAGI. This chain links TRBV6-5 with TRBJ1-1, with 8 bases identical to TRBD1. This TCR came from a woman aged 45-65 years with COVID-19, enrolled during active disease. The sequenced sample consisted of peripheral blood. Written as DNA, the CDR3 is TGTGCCAGCTCGGGACAGGTGAACACTGAAGCTTTCTTT. The encoded protein is CASSGQVNTEAFF.